Listed here is a single T cell receptor beta chain. The antigen remains unidentified. Healthy Caucasians, and only they, were the donors. The record originates from a study of identical twins. Study-wide points: Carriage of fewer insertions was seen in abundant cord blood beta clonotypes, whereas memory repertoires showed none. Sequences that were beta out-of-frame showed weaker excess twin sharing.

Germline loops: CDR1 ENHRY, CDR2 SYGVKD. This CDR3 is built from 15 residues. The ends were cut back, 5 bases at V and 9 bases at J, with 23 bases in the middle. Using its own MiXCR run on the 5' RACE reads, TCRdb lists one record per CDR3 protein. This sample yields about 890,000 distinct CDR3 sequences, of which 9% to 15% are seen a single time; 1.5% to 2% belongs to the top ten. The same data also contributed to another study, on yellow fever vaccine responses in identical twins.

The chain combines TRBV10-3 with TRBJ2-7; D assignment may be TRBD1 or TRBD2 (5 bases each). The TCR sequence derives from a woman between 18 and 29 years old in good health. The sequencing sample was made of PBMCs. CDR3 in DNA: TGTGCCATCAGTCCACGGGACGCCCCCGGGGCCCCGCAGTACTTC. It codes for CAISPRDAPGAPQYF.